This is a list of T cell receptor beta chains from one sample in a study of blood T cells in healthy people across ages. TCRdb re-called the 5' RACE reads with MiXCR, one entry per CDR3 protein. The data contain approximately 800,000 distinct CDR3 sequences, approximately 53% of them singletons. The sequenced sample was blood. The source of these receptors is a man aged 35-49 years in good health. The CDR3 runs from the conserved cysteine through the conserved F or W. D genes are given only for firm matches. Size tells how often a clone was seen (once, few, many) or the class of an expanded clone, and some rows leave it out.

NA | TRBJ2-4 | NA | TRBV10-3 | CAISDRDVQYF | TGTGCCATCAGTGACCGGGATGTTCAGTACTTC
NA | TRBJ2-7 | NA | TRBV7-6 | CASSLGGLDSSYEQYF | TGTGCCAGCAGCTTAGGGGGTTTGGACAGCAGCTACGAGCAGTACTTC
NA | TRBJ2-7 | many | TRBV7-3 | CASSLTPGGYEQYF | TGTGCCAGCAGCTTGACCCCCGGGGGCTACGAGCAGTACTTC
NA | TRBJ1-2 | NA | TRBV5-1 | CASSPWRQVLVFGYTF | TGCGCCAGCAGCCCCTGGAGGCAGGTGTTGGTCTTTGGCTACACCTTC
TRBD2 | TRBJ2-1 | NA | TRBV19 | CASSIIQAGGRGNEQFF | TGTGCCAGTAGTATTATCCAAGCGGGAGGGCGTGGGAATGAGCAGTTCTTC
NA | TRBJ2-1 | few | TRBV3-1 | CASSAQRDVSEQFF | TGTGCCAGCAGCGCACAACGCGACGTAAGTGAGCAGTTCTTC
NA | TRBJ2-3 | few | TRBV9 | CASSVVSEADTQYF | TGTGCCAGCAGCGTAGTCTCCGAGGCAGATACGCAGTATTTT
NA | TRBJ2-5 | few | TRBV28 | CASRLRDRQETQYF | TGTGCCAGCAGGCTAAGGGACCGCCAAGAGACCCAGTACTTC
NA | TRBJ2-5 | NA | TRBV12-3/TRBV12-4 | CATTPGPVGGETQYF | TGTGCCACTACTCCCGGGCCCGTCGGTGGAGAGACCCAGTACTTC
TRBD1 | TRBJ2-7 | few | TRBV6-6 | CASRITGESYEQYF | TGTGCCAGCAGGATCACAGGGGAATCCTACGAGCAGTACTTC
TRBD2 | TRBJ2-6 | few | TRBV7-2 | CASSLSSGDSGANVLTF | TGTGCCAGCAGCCTCTCTAGCGGTGACTCTGGGGCCAACGTCCTGACTTTC
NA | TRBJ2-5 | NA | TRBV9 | CASSVAIGVGTQYF | TGTGCCAGCAGCGTAGCGATTGGGGTTGGGACCCAGTACTTC
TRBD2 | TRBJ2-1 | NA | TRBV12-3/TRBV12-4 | CASRDPGLAVYNEQFF | TGTGCCAGCAGAGATCCGGGACTAGCGGTATACAATGAGCAGTTCTTC
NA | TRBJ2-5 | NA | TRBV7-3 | CASSINRLETQYF | TGTGCCAGCAGCATAAATCGTCTAGAGACCCAGTACTTC
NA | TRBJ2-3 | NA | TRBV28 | CASSLPPHTQYF | TGTGCCAGCAGCCTCCCCCCGCATACGCAGTATTTT
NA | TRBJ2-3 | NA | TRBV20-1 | CSAALRTDTQYF | TGCAGTGCAGCACTCCGCACAGATACGCAGTATTTT
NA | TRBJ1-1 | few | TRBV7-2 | CASSPWGSSMNTEAFF | TGTGCCAGCAGCCCTTGGGGCAGTTCAATGAACACTGAAGCTTTCTTT
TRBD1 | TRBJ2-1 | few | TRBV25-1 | CASRGPGQYTNEQFF | TGTGCCAGCAGGGGACCGGGACAGTATACCAATGAGCAGTTCTTC
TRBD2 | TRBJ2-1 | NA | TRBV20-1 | CSATPQLAQTQGEQFF | TGCAGTGCGACCCCCCAACTAGCGCAGACCCAGGGTGAGCAGTTCTTC
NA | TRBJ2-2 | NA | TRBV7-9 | CASSPRDGNTGELFF | TGTGCCAGCAGTCCAAGGGACGGGAACACCGGGGAGCTGTTTTTT
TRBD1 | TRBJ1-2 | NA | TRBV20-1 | CSARDFRGGQGSGYTF | TGCAGTGCTAGAGACTTTCGCGGAGGACAGGGGTCTGGCTACACCTTC
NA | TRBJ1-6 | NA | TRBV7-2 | CASSLGGNGSPLHF | TGTGCCAGCAGCTTGGGGGGAAATGGGTCACCCCTCCACTTT
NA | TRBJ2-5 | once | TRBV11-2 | CASSLMFSQETQYF | TGTGCCAGCAGCTTAATGTTCTCGCAAGAGACCCAGTACTTC
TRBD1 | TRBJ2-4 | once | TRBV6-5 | CASKKQGAKNIQYF | TGTGCCAGCAAGAAACAGGGGGCCAAAAACATTCAGTACTTC
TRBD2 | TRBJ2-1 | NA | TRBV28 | CASSFLAGGNEQFF | TGTGCCAGCAGTTTTCTTGCGGGAGGTAATGAGCAGTTCTTC